These T cell receptor beta chains were read from a single sample in a study of T cell responses to AZD1222 COVID-19 vaccine. The method was immunoSEQ multiplex PCR; TCRdb's version includes in-frame clones alone and lacks a portion of them. The sample gives approximately 150,000 clones, roughly nine tenths of which show up once; 1.9% is in the top ten. Here the sequenced sample was peripheral blood, taken on day 0 of AZD1222 vaccination. Source of these receptors: an adult in good health. Each CDR3 is given with its conserved first and last residue. The D gene is left open where the match is weak. Only part of the rows carry a size: once, few, many, or a class if the clone is expanded.

j_gene: TRBJ2-3
v_gene: TRBV20-1
d_gene: TRBD1
abundance: -
CDR3aa: CSASGRGTDTQYF
CDR3nt: TGCAGTGCTAGTGGCAGGGGGACAGATACGCAGTATTTT

j_gene: TRBJ1-1
v_gene: TRBV5-1
d_gene: TRBD1
abundance: -
CDR3aa: CASSFGLTGAGTEAFF
CDR3nt: TGCGCCAGCAGCTTTGGGCTAACAGGGGCGGGAACTGAAGCTTTCTTT

j_gene: TRBJ2-2
v_gene: TRBV6-4
d_gene: TRBD2
abundance: -
CDR3aa: CASSKGTSGSSNTGELFF
CDR3nt: TGTGCCAGCAGTAAAGGGACTAGCGGGAGCTCCAACACCGGGGAGCTGTTTTTT

j_gene: TRBJ1-2
v_gene: TRBV28
d_gene: TRBD1
abundance: -
CDR3aa: CATDRGQTVANYGYTF
CDR3nt: TGTGCCACCGACAGGGGGCAGACCGTAGCTAACTATGGCTACACCTTC

j_gene: TRBJ2-7
v_gene: TRBV11-2
d_gene: -
abundance: -
CDR3aa: CASSLETWIEQYF
CDR3nt: TGTGCCAGCAGCTTAGAAACATGGATAGAGCAGTACTTC

j_gene: TRBJ2-4
v_gene: TRBV11-2
d_gene: -
abundance: -
CDR3aa: CASAGPGLQPEGIQYF
CDR3nt: TGTGCCAGCGCGGGACCGGGACTCCAACCCGAGGGCATTCAGTACTTC

j_gene: TRBJ1-2
v_gene: TRBV6-5
d_gene: -
abundance: -
CDR3aa: CASSRSEYGGYGYTF
CDR3nt: TGTGCCAGCAGTAGGTCGGAATACGGGGGCTATGGCTACACCTTC

j_gene: TRBJ2-5
v_gene: TRBV19
d_gene: TRBD1
abundance: -
CDR3aa: CARTWTGPYQETQYF
CDR3nt: TGTGCCAGAACTTGGACAGGGCCCTACCAAGAGACCCAGTACTTC

j_gene: TRBJ2-7
v_gene: TRBV5-6
d_gene: -
abundance: -
CDR3aa: CASSSTGREYYEQYF
CDR3nt: TGTGCCAGCAGCTCTACAGGACGCGAGTACTACGAGCAGTACTTC

j_gene: TRBJ2-1
v_gene: TRBV28
d_gene: -
abundance: -
CDR3aa: CATLSPPNEQFF
CDR3nt: TGTGCCACCCTTTCTCCCCCCAATGAGCAGTTCTTC

j_gene: TRBJ2-7
v_gene: TRBV5-4
d_gene: -
abundance: -
CDR3aa: CASSLRDSISYEQYF
CDR3nt: TGTGCCAGCAGCTTACGAGACTCCATTTCCTACGAGCAGTACTTC

j_gene: TRBJ1-1
v_gene: TRBV29-1
d_gene: -
abundance: once
CDR3aa: CSVDAGLSTEAFF
CDR3nt: TGCAGCGTTGACGCGGGTCTGAGCACTGAAGCTTTCTTT

j_gene: TRBJ2-1
v_gene: TRBV11-2
d_gene: -
abundance: once
CDR3aa: CASSSPLTHSYNEQFF
CDR3nt: TGTGCCAGCAGCTCCCCCCTTACACACTCCTACAATGAGCAGTTCTTC

j_gene: TRBJ2-7
v_gene: TRBV2
d_gene: -
abundance: -
CDR3aa: CASRSPASYEQYF
CDR3nt: TGTGCCAGCAGGAGCCCGGCCTCCTACGAGCAGTACTTC

j_gene: TRBJ2-1
v_gene: TRBV9
d_gene: -
abundance: -
CDR3aa: CASSPTGLRSYNEQFF
CDR3nt: TGTGCCAGCAGCCCCACTGGGCTAAGGTCTTACAATGAGCAGTTCTTC

j_gene: TRBJ1-2
v_gene: TRBV28
d_gene: -
abundance: -
CDR3aa: CASITRNYGYTF
CDR3nt: TGTGCCAGCATCACCAGAAACTATGGCTACACCTTC

j_gene: TRBJ1-1
v_gene: TRBV5-4
d_gene: -
abundance: -
CDR3aa: CASSVVSSDEAFF
CDR3nt: TGTGCCAGCAGTGTAGTGTCGAGCGACGAAGCTTTCTTT

j_gene: TRBJ2-1
v_gene: TRBV20-1
d_gene: TRBD2
abundance: -
CDR3aa: CSASFGLAASSYNEQFF
CDR3nt: TGCAGTGCTAGTTTCGGACTAGCGGCCAGCTCCTACAATGAGCAGTTCTTC

j_gene: TRBJ2-1
v_gene: TRBV4-1
d_gene: -
abundance: -
CDR3aa: CASSQEVRKPDNEQFF
CDR3nt: TGCGCCAGCAGCCAAGAGGTCCGGAAACCAGACAATGAGCAGTTCTTC

j_gene: TRBJ2-7
v_gene: TRBV29-1
d_gene: -
abundance: -
CDR3aa: CSVGDGAGYSYEQYF
CDR3nt: TGCAGCGTTGGGGATGGGGCGGGATACTCCTACGAGCAGTACTTC

j_gene: TRBJ1-1
v_gene: TRBV4-1
d_gene: -
abundance: -
CDR3aa: CASSQVLSEEAFF
CDR3nt: TGCGCCAGCAGCCAAGTCCTTTCCGAAGAAGCTTTCTTT

j_gene: TRBJ1-5
v_gene: TRBV6-4
d_gene: -
abundance: -
CDR3aa: CASSDSWGDQPQHF
CDR3nt: TGTGCCAGCAGTGACTCGTGGGGGGACCAGCCCCAGCATTTT

j_gene: TRBJ2-5
v_gene: TRBV6-1
d_gene: -
abundance: -
CDR3aa: CASSETGRETQYF
CDR3nt: TGTGCCAGCAGTGAAACAGGGCGGGAGACCCAGTACTTC

j_gene: TRBJ2-5
v_gene: TRBV7-8
d_gene: -
abundance: -
CDR3aa: CASSQSQETQYF
CDR3nt: TGTGCCAGCAGCCAGAGCCAAGAGACCCAGTACTTC

j_gene: TRBJ1-2
v_gene: TRBV11-2
d_gene: -
abundance: -
CDR3aa: CASRSPAADKTNYGYTF
CDR3nt: TGTGCCAGCAGATCACCGGCGGCGGATAAGACTAACTATGGCTACACCTTC

j_gene: TRBJ1-1
v_gene: TRBV6-4
d_gene: -
abundance: -
CDR3aa: CASSGWDGMNTEAFF
CDR3nt: TGTGCCAGCAGTGGATGGGACGGTATGAACACTGAAGCTTTCTTT

j_gene: TRBJ2-7
v_gene: TRBV5-1
d_gene: TRBD2
abundance: -
CDR3aa: CASSSDRTSGGIEQYF
CDR3nt: TGCGCCAGCAGCTCAGACAGGACTAGCGGAGGGATCGAGCAGTACTTC